The clone carrying this T cell receptor (beta chain) occurred a few times. Newly diagnosed hyperthyroidism, duration under 2 months, in patients aged 18 to 65. Lactation, pregnancy, other autoimmune disease or uncontrolled infection excluded patients. Amplification yielded TCR beta CDR3 regions, with RNA transcripts as the source. First-round RT-PCR with HTBI primers amplified the TCR CDR3 region. One entry per CDR3 protein results from TCRdb running MiXCR on the multiplex PCR reads. There are approximately 500,000 distinct CDR3 sequences in the sample; around 42% occur only once, and around 7.7% lies in the top ten. The sample comes from a study of T cells in Graves' hyperthyroidism and ophthalmopathy. Trimming pared 8 bases from V and 3 bases from J, leaving 14 bases between. The CDR3 loop spans 13 amino acids. The germline V gene has CDR1 SNHLY and CDR2 FYNNEI.

This clonotype was sampled from a woman aged 18-30 years with Graves' hyperthyroidism. Sequenced sample: peripheral blood or thyroid tissue (not recorded which). The rearrangement uses TRBV2 and TRBJ2-7; D gene ambiguous. CDR3 sequence (DNA): TGTGCCAGCTATCAAGGAGAGATCTACGAGCAGTACTTC. It is translated as CASYQGEIYEQYF.